This T cell receptor (beta chain) was captured by sequencing in a study of blood T cells in healthy people across ages (dated by TCRdb to between 2014 and 2017). Looking at the study overall: In model experiments, roughly one uniquely barcoded TCR beta cDNA molecule per two T cells was captured by template switching. To track age-related changes in TCR beta repertoire diversity, the study relied on deep sequencing normalized with unique cDNA molecular identifiers. Donors were grouped into four age groups: young (average 16 years), middle-aged (39), aged (over 55) and long-lived (82). Donors of different ages were randomly distributed across sequencing lanes to avoid experimental bias. The study analyzed two additional independent replicas of 1 million unique cDNA reads from the same blood draw for two donors, one aged 18 to 30 and one aged 80 or older.

Systemically healthy Caucasian individuals from Russia, some 38 in total and aged about 6 to 95 years, were included as donors. Each donor gave ten milliliters of peripheral blood, collected into EDTA-treated Vacutainer tubes. Ficoll-Paque density-gradient centrifugation was used to isolate PBMCs, with at least 7 million per sample. Total RNA was extracted from PBMCs with Trizol reagent, with at least 6 micrograms obtained per sample. For every donor, flow cytometry on a PBMC aliquot measured the percentage of naive CD45RAhigh/CD27high T cells. Receptors were amplified or captured by 5' RACE. Instrument used: Illumina HiSeq 2500. A second PCR of about 7 to 12 cycles was run with a J-beta primer mix and a sample-barcoded 5' primer. Each TCR beta cDNA molecule received a unique molecular identifier from a template-switch 5' adaptor carrying 12 random nucleotides. Each sample yielded at least 3 million CDR3-containing paired-end reads. First-strand cDNA synthesis was performed from all RNA using the Mint cDNA synthesis kit, with priming by a TRBC-specific oligonucleotide. Following uracil-DNA glycosylase treatment, all cDNA underwent a first 18-cycle PCR with the universal primers M1SS and BC2_uni_R. In the source study's methods: For normalization, 1 million high-quality reads, each with a distinct molecular identifier, were randomly selected from each sample. Instead of being binned into consensus sequences, reads that shared molecular identifiers were thrown out. MiTCR, run with a Q25 quality threshold and the strictest error-elimination algorithm, handled CDR3 identification, clonotype clustering and error correction. Lower-bound total TCR beta diversity was estimated with a nonparametric unseen species model using Euler transformation. TCRdb reanalyzed the raw reads on its own, using fastp at Q25 for trimming and MiXCR for clone calling, and kept in-frame beta chains. Rows with a matching CDR3 protein are joined into one entry that keeps the most common DNA and genes. None of the V and J calls come from the authors' own analysis; TCRdb made them. The sample table shows about 400,000 distinct CDR3 sequences, and 45% to 60% are seen once. Under 60% of the sample comes from the top ten.

V ends up 6 bases short and J 6 bases short, with an unmatched junction base count of 8. The germline V gene gives CDR1 as SGHDT and CDR2 as YYEEEE. From its cysteine to its phenylalanine, the CDR3 spans 14 amino acids. Only CDR3 DNA remains: 42 bases, in frame from the first base. Overall study outcomes, separate from this receptor: The long-lived group showed more naive CD4+ T cells, fewer expanded clones and increased TCR diversity than the aged group, suggesting age selection. Estimates of total diversity based on one million sequenced T cells were considered lower bounds and underestimates. As age increased, observed TCR beta diversity per million T cells dropped in a roughly linear way, and a significant reduction was already evident by age roughly 40. A strong correlation was found between observed TCR beta diversity and the percentage of naive T cells measured by flow cytometry. Donor CMV infection status was unknown, potentially confounding age-related changes in expanded clonotypes. Conclusive comparison of naive and antigen-experienced compartments was prevented by the profiling of bulk unsorted PBMCs.

This clonotype turned up a few times. Its antigen target is currently unknown. No clone much larger than this one lies a single base away; base qualities are absent. This receptor was taken from a man aged 60 to 69 in good health. The sequencing input was blood. The sequence is built from TRBV5-6 and TRBJ2-1, with 8 bases aligning to TRBD2. The bases are TGTGCCAGCAACGGACTAGCAATCTTCAATGAGCAGTTCTTC. Translation gives CASNGLAIFNEQFF.